Listed below are T cell receptor beta chains from one sample, sequenced in a study of vaccination effects on CD4 cells after COVID-19. Here immunoSEQ multiplex PCR was the method, and the copy in TCRdb shows in-frame clones only, minus some. Of some 50,000 clones in the sample, around 80% were seen once. The antigens of these receptors remain unknown. The source was CD4+ T cells from PBMCs cultured without peptide, collected after COVID-19 vaccination. The source is a human donor who had a prior SARS-CoV-2 infection. Each CDR3 is given with its conserved first and last residue.

v_gene: TRBV2; j_gene: TRBJ1-2; CDR3aa: CASSTDGQAIYGYTF
v_gene: TRBV4-1; j_gene: TRBJ2-7; CDR3aa: CASSQAMGHYEQYF
v_gene: TRBV20-1; j_gene: TRBJ2-1; CDR3aa: CSASKWDYTNSYNEQFF
v_gene: TRBV3-1/TRBV3-2; j_gene: TRBJ1-2; CDR3aa: CASSPLSWADYGYTF
v_gene: TRBV7-2; j_gene: TRBJ1-1; CDR3aa: CASSLVFVGTEAFF
v_gene: TRBV18; j_gene: TRBJ2-7; CDR3aa: CASSLLAVSSYEQYF
v_gene: TRBV23-1; j_gene: TRBJ1-4; CDR3aa: CASRGYREGKLFF
v_gene: TRBV30; j_gene: TRBJ2-1; CDR3aa: CAWFPGYSYNEQFF
v_gene: TRBV20-1; j_gene: TRBJ2-3; CDR3aa: CSASGTSGGGDTQYF
v_gene: TRBV19; j_gene: TRBJ1-2; CDR3aa: CASSVQGGGTNYGYTF
v_gene: TRBV5-1; j_gene: TRBJ2-3; CDR3aa: CASSFWGRDTQYF
v_gene: TRBV3-1/TRBV3-2; j_gene: TRBJ2-2; CDR3aa: CASSRTLAGGELFF
v_gene: TRBV7-2; j_gene: TRBJ2-7; CDR3aa: CASSTRGGGGLNYEQYF
v_gene: TRBV27; j_gene: TRBJ1-2; CDR3aa: CASSLRQGAYGYTF
v_gene: TRBV5-6; j_gene: TRBJ2-4; CDR3aa: CASSLVEGLGNIQYF
v_gene: TRBV21-1; j_gene: TRBJ1-5; CDR3aa: CASSTSGGPVNQPQHF
v_gene: TRBV2; j_gene: TRBJ2-1; CDR3aa: CASSAETYNEQFF
v_gene: TRBV19; j_gene: TRBJ1-1; CDR3aa: CASRRVNTEAFF
v_gene: TRBV10-3; j_gene: TRBJ1-1; CDR3aa: CAIQAGGPGSEAFF
v_gene: TRBV19; j_gene: TRBJ2-1; CDR3aa: CASSKLLAANEQFF
v_gene: TRBV28; j_gene: TRBJ2-5; CDR3aa: CASSLGRGVQDTQYF
v_gene: TRBV6-5; j_gene: TRBJ1-5; CDR3aa: CASVGEPSGNQPQHF
v_gene: TRBV6-6; j_gene: TRBJ2-3; CDR3aa: CASRSSLAGATDTQYF
v_gene: TRBV3-1/TRBV3-2; j_gene: TRBJ2-3; CDR3aa: CASSQDIERGLSPDTQYF
v_gene: TRBV12-3/TRBV12-4; j_gene: TRBJ1-4; CDR3aa: CASSRQSNEKLFF
v_gene: TRBV19; j_gene: TRBJ2-3; CDR3aa: CASSTSFTTDTQYF
v_gene: TRBV9; j_gene: TRBJ1-4; CDR3aa: CASSERTGQFEKLFF
v_gene: TRBV6-2/TRBV6-3; j_gene: TRBJ1-5; CDR3aa: CASSKVGQGSNQPQHF
v_gene: TRBV18; j_gene: TRBJ2-2; CDR3aa: CASSPQIGGQGASGELFF
v_gene: TRBV6-7; j_gene: TRBJ2-1; CDR3aa: CASSFPGKRLAGTVYNEQFF
v_gene: TRBV18; j_gene: TRBJ1-1; CDR3aa: CASSPTTGPNTEAFF
v_gene: TRBV2; j_gene: TRBJ2-5; CDR3aa: CASSVTAVQETQYF
v_gene: TRBV5-1; j_gene: TRBJ2-3; CDR3aa: CASSYPGGGGRDTQYF
v_gene: TRBV5-4; j_gene: TRBJ2-1; CDR3aa: CAITLAGGPGNEQFF
v_gene: TRBV2; j_gene: TRBJ1-1; CDR3aa: CASSRDTNTEAFF
v_gene: TRBV5-1; j_gene: TRBJ2-1; CDR3aa: CASSRGSAPGNEQFF
v_gene: TRBV25-1; j_gene: TRBJ2-2; CDR3aa: CASRLDTGELFF
v_gene: TRBV9; j_gene: TRBJ2-1; CDR3aa: CASSVEWGAEGEQFF
v_gene: TRBV24-1; j_gene: TRBJ2-3; CDR3aa: CATSDPGLAGAPTDTQYF
v_gene: TRBV18; j_gene: TRBJ2-7; CDR3aa: CASSPMAGSGSYEQYF
v_gene: TRBV5-4; j_gene: TRBJ2-1; CDR3aa: CASSGGRGGRAWGNEQFF
v_gene: TRBV15; j_gene: TRBJ1-4; CDR3aa: CATSGGGTPTNEKLFF
v_gene: TRBV29-1; j_gene: TRBJ2-5; CDR3aa: CSAIEGQETQYF
v_gene: TRBV2; j_gene: TRBJ1-5; CDR3aa: CASSAGLGRQDLNSNQPQHF
v_gene: TRBV5-4; j_gene: TRBJ1-1; CDR3aa: CASSLEASEAFF
v_gene: TRBV24-1; j_gene: TRBJ2-3; CDR3aa: CATSRRVPNTQYF
v_gene: TRBV11-2; j_gene: TRBJ2-3; CDR3aa: CASSLQVLSGGIGDTQYF
v_gene: TRBV7-6; j_gene: TRBJ2-6; CDR3aa: CASSSRKRTVSGANVLTF
v_gene: TRBV5-5; j_gene: TRBJ2-4; CDR3aa: CASSLAGILSLAKNIQYF
v_gene: TRBV19; j_gene: TRBJ2-5; CDR3aa: CASSIPGDRTSETQYF
v_gene: TRBV30; j_gene: TRBJ2-2; CDR3aa: CAWRGLAGSNTGELFF
v_gene: TRBV7-9; j_gene: TRBJ1-3; CDR3aa: CASSLGFGNTIYF
v_gene: TRBV28; j_gene: TRBJ2-2; CDR3aa: CASGTSGSTGELFF
v_gene: TRBV7-2; j_gene: TRBJ2-5; CDR3aa: CASSPLSSGPQETQYF
v_gene: TRBV6-2/TRBV6-3; j_gene: TRBJ2-7; CDR3aa: CASSIGTYYEQYF
v_gene: TRBV6-5; j_gene: TRBJ2-1; CDR3aa: CASSYTGVQYNEQFF
v_gene: TRBV7-2; j_gene: TRBJ1-2; CDR3aa: CASSLAWGNKDGYTF
v_gene: TRBV6-6; j_gene: TRBJ2-5; CDR3aa: CASNSQSGGGKETQYF
v_gene: TRBV28; j_gene: TRBJ2-3; CDR3aa: CASMPGSTDTQYF
v_gene: TRBV10-3; j_gene: TRBJ2-6; CDR3aa: CAISRGDPGANVLTF